Below, 22 T cell receptor beta chains from the same sample are listed, as sequenced in a study of shared clonotypes between healthy human individuals. Measured with immunoSEQ multiplex PCR; TCRdb has only the in-frame clones, and not every one. The sample consists of approximately 1,500,000 clones, 98% of them appearing once. The material sequenced was naive CD4+ T cells sorted from blood. Subset: CD45RA+ positively selected. The receptors here all came from a man aged 30-40 years in good health.

The CDR3 coding sequence is TGTGCCAGCAGTGGGTCGACAGGGGGTATGACCGGGGAGCTGTTTTTT. Translating it yields CASSGSTGGMTGELFF. This chain joins TRBV6-6 and TRBJ2-2; 9 nucleotides agree with TRBD1. The germline V gene encodes CDR1 MNHNY and CDR2 SVGAGI (reference sequence). There are 16 residues in the CDR3. The J segment lost 5 bases and the V segment lost 5 bases, leaving 9 bases of the junction unmatched.

This rearrangement joins TRBV5-1 to TRBJ2-7, with 7 bases aligning to TRBD2. Germline V lookup: CDR1 SGHRS, CDR2 YFSETQ. This CDR3 is 14 amino acids long. The J segment lost 2 bases and the V segment lost 5 bases, leaving 7 bases of the junction unmatched. CDR3 coding DNA: TGCGCCAGCAGTACGACTAGCTTAACCTACGAGCAGTACTTC. It translates to CASSTTSLTYEQYF.

This chain links TRBV7-3 with TRBJ1-2, with 10 bases aligning to TRBD1. With V trimmed by 5 bases and J by 4 bases, 4 bases remained unmatched. Looked up from germline, CDR1 is SGHTA and CDR2 is FQGTGA. The CDR3 extends over 14 amino acids. The CDR3 here is CASSRDRGGYGYTF. The CDR3 nucleotides read TGTGCCAGCAGCCGGGACAGGGGAGGCTATGGCTACACCTTC.

This clone was observed a single time. The chain uses TRBV5-4 and TRBJ2-7; tentatively, D is TRBD1 or TRBD2 (5 bases each). CDR1 and CDR2 from the germline V gene are SGHNT and YYREEE (reference sequence). The V end lost 0 bases, the J end lost 4 bases, and 11 bases lay between the germline ends. This CDR3 comprises 14 residues. The CDR3 DNA follows: TGTGCCAGCAGCTTGGAGTCAGGGAGTTACGAGCAGTACTTC. This codes for CASSLESGSYEQYF.

Written as DNA, the CDR3 is TGTGCCAGCAGGACTAGTCGGAGCTCCTACAATGAGCAGTTCTTC. Translating gives CASRTSRSSYNEQFF. The chain carries TRBV6-1 and TRBJ2-1; weak D call: TRBD2 (6 bases). V lost 6 bases and J 0 bases, leaving 12 bases between the germline ends. Germline CDR1 and CDR2: MNHNS and SASEGT. The CDR3 has 15 residues.

Worth noting for this clone: The junction departs from the called germline gene at one end, perhaps through a read error. The chain links TRBV7-7 to TRBJ2-1; TRBD2 agrees at 10 bases. CDR3 size: 15 residues. Germline V gene data show CDR1 as SSHAT and CDR2 as FNYEAQ (reference sequence). CDR3 nucleotides: TGTGCTAGCAGCTTAGGGACTAGCGCTCACAATGAGCAGTTCTTC. Translated: CASSLGTSAHNEQFF.

The CDR3 is CASSASLTGNTQYF. Written as DNA, the CDR3 is TGTGCCAGCAGCGCATCGCTTACAGGAAATACGCAGTATTTT. This sequence joins TRBV11-2 and TRBJ2-3; tentatively, D is TRBD1 (5 bases). Between the trimmed V and J ends, which lost 5 bases and 7 bases, there was a span of 16 bases. Germline-derived CDR1 and CDR2 are SGHAT and FQNNGV. The CDR3 loop spans 14 amino acids.

The chain employs TRBV30 and TRBJ2-7, with a tentative D call TRBD2 (5 bases). CDR1 is GTSNPN and CDR2 is SVGIG in the germline V gene (reference sequence). This CDR3 contains 14 residues. V was clipped by 0 bases and J by 9 bases, with 18 bases between them. CDR3 in DNA: TGTGCCTGGAGTGTGGGCGGGCACCTCGTGGGGCAGTACTTC. Its translation is CAWSVGGHLVGQYF.

This sequence joins TRBV15 and TRBJ2-7, with D uncertain. Germline V gene data show CDR1 as LNHNV and CDR2 as YYDKDF (reference sequence). The V end was cut by 0 bases, the J end by 4 bases, with 7 bases between. The CDR3 extends over 13 amino acids. CDR3 sequence reads: CATSRDYQYEQYF. In DNA form, the CDR3 reads TGTGCCACCAGCAGAGATTATCAGTACGAGCAGTACTTC.

The chain links TRBV28 to TRBJ2-5, with 7 bases that match TRBD2. The trim removed 5 bases at V and 9 bases at J, leaving 15 bases unmatched. This CDR3 contains 15 residues. CDR1 and CDR2 from the germline V gene are MDHEN and SYDVKM. The CDR3 DNA reads TGTGCCAGCAGTATACCGGGACTACCCCCGTTGGCCCAGTACTTC. Translating gives CASSIPGLPPLAQYF.

The chain recombines TRBV27 with TRBJ2-7; D perhaps matches TRBD2 (6 bases). CDR1 is MNHEY and CDR2 is SMNVEV in the germline V gene (reference sequence). Trimming cost V 5 bases and J 1 base, with 18 bases left between them. The CDR3 has 16 residues. The CDR3 is CASSPTDYYKSYEQYF. For the CDR3, the DNA is TGTGCCAGCAGTCCCACGGACTACTATAAGTCCTACGAGCAGTACTTC.

The chain is built from TRBV28 and TRBJ1-2; D is ambiguous. The CDR3 extends over 13 amino acids. CDR1 and CDR2 (germline): MDHEN, SYDVKM. DNA for the CDR3: TGTGTCGTGGCGGATACGACTAACTATGGCTACACCTTC. Residues: CVVADTTNYGYTF.

V gene TRBV18 combines with J gene TRBJ2-2; 7 positions agree with TRBD1. The CDR3 covers 16 residues. The V gene end was trimmed by 3 bases and the J gene end by 2 bases; junction bases not matched to a gene: 6. Germline loops: CDR1 KGHSH, CDR2 LQKENI. The CDR3 DNA follows: TGTGCCAGCTCACCGCGGACAGGCCTTAACACCGGGGAGCTGTTTTTT. Translating it yields CASSPRTGLNTGELFF. The complete variable domain, with remaining parts taken from reference TRBV18 and TRBJ2-2, reads NAGVMQNPRHLVRRRGQEARLRCSPMKGHSHVYWYRQLPEEGLKFMVYLQKENIIDESGMPKERFSAEFPKEGPSILRIQQVVRGDSAAYFCASSPRTGLNTGELFFGEGSRLTVL.

This clone was picked up one time. The CDR3 coding sequence is TGCAGCGTTGAAGGACAGAGAACTGAAGCTTTCTTT. Its translation is CSVEGQRTEAFF. The rearrangement links TRBV29-1 to TRBJ1-1, with D maybe TRBD1 (5 bases). CDR3 length: 12 residues. Looked up from germline, CDR1 is SQVTM and CDR2 is ANQGSEA. Trimming left V 1 base short and J 5 bases short, with 8 bases between.

This clone has a single count. CDR3 nucleotide sequence: TGTGCCAGTAGTATAGCCGAACGACAGGGGGCGATAACAGGAGCTTTCTTT. Its translation: CASSIAERQGAITGAFF. The gene calls are TRBV19 and TRBJ1-1; 10 positions agree with TRBD1. CDR1 and CDR2 from the germline V gene are LNHDA and SQIVND (reference sequence). The V gene end was trimmed by 1 base and the J gene end by 10 bases; junction bases not matched to a gene: 15. This CDR3 has 17 amino acids.

The chain links TRBV28 to TRBJ2-1; a possible D gene is TRBD2 (5 bases). Germline assignment: CDR1 MDHEN and CDR2 SYDVKM. The CDR3 spans 16 residues. The V gene lost 6 bases and the J gene lost 4 bases, with 19 bases spanning the gap. In nucleotides, the CDR3 is TGTGCCAGCAGCATGTTTGAGGGAAGGAAGTACAATGAGCAGTTCTTC. This gives the protein CASSMFEGRKYNEQFF.

With regard to this clone: The sample contains more than one DNA sequence encoding this CDR3. V is TRBV29-1 and J is TRBJ2-1; 9 bases are shared with TRBD2. This CDR3 contains 13 residues. V lost 5 bases, J lost 4 bases, and 3 bases stayed unmatched. Germline V gene data show CDR1 as SQVTM and CDR2 as ANQGSEA. Here the CDR3 reads CSVRLAAYNEQFF. CDR3 sequence (DNA): TGCAGCGTTAGACTAGCGGCTTACAATGAGCAGTTCTTC.

This sequence joins TRBV11-3 and TRBJ2-7, with a possible D match to TRBD1 (6 bases). This CDR3 spans 15 amino acids. In germline, CDR1 is SGHNT, CDR2 YENEEA. V was trimmed by 0 bases and J by 1 base, leaving 10 bases between them. CDR3 loop: CASSLDRGESYEQYF. In nucleotides, the CDR3 is TGTGCCAGCAGCTTAGACAGGGGAGAATCCTACGAGCAGTACTTC.

J is TRBJ2-7 and V is TRBV30; D remains unclear. Germline CDR1 is GTSNPN and CDR2 is SVGIG (reference sequence). Trimming cost V 1 base and J 3 bases, with 7 bases left between them. The CDR3 sequence is 12 residues long. CDR3 sequence (DNA): TGTGCCTGGAGTGGCCTAAACTACGAGCAGTACTTC. Its translation: CAWSGLNYEQYF.

The chain recombines TRBV5-1 with TRBJ1-2; D may be TRBD1 (6 bases). Germline V gene data show CDR1 as SGHRS and CDR2 as YFSETQ. The CDR3 spans 15 residues. V lost 0 bases and J 0 bases, leaving 9 bases between the germline ends. CDR3 in amino acids: CASSLEGVSNYGYTF. The CDR3 coding sequence is TGCGCCAGCAGCTTGGAGGGGGTCTCTAACTATGGCTACACCTTC.

The V and J genes are TRBV15 and TRBJ2-5; a possible D gene is TRBD2 (5 bases). Germline V CDR1 and CDR2: LNHNV, YYDKDF (reference sequence). The length of the CDR3 is 14 residues. Trimming pared 0 bases from V and 6 bases from J, leaving 11 bases between. The DNA for the CDR3 is TGTGCCACCAGCAGAGACCTAGCTACCAAGACCCAGTACTTC. Protein product: CATSRDLATKTQYF.

The V gene is TRBV14, the J gene TRBJ2-1; D is ambiguous. V gave up 3 bases and J gave up 4 bases, with 13 bases separating them. The CDR3 length is 15 residues. The germline gives CDR1 SGHDN, CDR2 FVKESK. In nucleotides, the CDR3 is TGTGCCAGCAGCCACCCCGACTGGACGTACAATGAGCAGTTCTTC. Translating gives CASSHPDWTYNEQFF.